What follows are 9 T cell receptor beta chains derived from one specimen sequenced in a study of blood T cells in healthy people across ages. Sample-barcoded 5' priming and a J-beta primer mix drove a second PCR of about 6 to 12 cycles. TCRdb reanalysed the 5' RACE reads using MiXCR and keeps one entry per CDR3 protein. Of about 1.4 million distinct CDR3 sequences in the sample, 59% are singletons; the top ten hold roughly 7%. Sequenced: blood. These receptor sequences come from a man younger than 35 in good health.

The V gene is TRBV27, the J gene TRBJ2-2; 9 bases map to TRBD1. The CDR3 runs to 15 residues. V lost 6 bases and J lost 3; bases outside the gene matches: 5. Germline lookup yields CDR1 MNHEY and CDR2 SMNVEV (reference sequence). The CDR3: CASSTGQGHTGELFF. The CDR3 coding sequence is TGTGCCAGCAGCACTGGACAGGGGCACACCGGGGAGCTGTTTTTT.

J is TRBJ2-2 and V is TRBV15; D remains ambiguous. The CDR3 is 15 amino acids. Germline V gene data show CDR1 as LNHNV and CDR2 as YYDKDF (reference sequence). V shed 0 bases and J shed 5 bases, with 10 bases lying between them. The CDR3 here is CATSRDRSSTGELFF. As DNA, the CDR3 is TGTGCCACCAGCAGAGATCGATCTAGTACCGGGGAGCTGTTTTTT. The full variable domain, its missing parts supplied by reference TRBV15 and TRBJ2-2, is DAMVIQNPRYQVTQFGKPVTLSCSQTLNHNVMYWYQQKSSQAPKLLFHYYDKDFNNEADTPDNFQSRRPNTSFCFLDIRSPGLGDTAMYLCATSRDRSSTGELFFGEGSRLTVL.

The chain uses TRBV5-1 and TRBJ2-3, with D uncertain. Per germline, CDR1 SGHRS and CDR2 YFSETQ. V lost 2 bases to trimming and J lost 2 bases, with 9 bases between them. This CDR3 region has 14 residues. The chain's CDR3 is CASSLRTATDTQYF. Written as DNA, the CDR3 is TGCGCCAGCAGCTTAAGAACCGCCACAGATACGCAGTATTTT.

As DNA, the CDR3 is TGCAGTGCTAGAGATCTCGGGACAGTCAATGAAAAACTGTTTTTT. Its protein product is CSARDLGTVNEKLFF. V usage is TRBV20-1 and J usage is TRBJ1-4; 7 positions agree with TRBD1. CDR1 and CDR2 from the germline V gene are DFQATT and SNEGSKA (reference sequence). The CDR3 extends over 15 amino acids. The junction had 6 bases not matched to a gene; V was cut back by 0 bases and J by 5 bases.

The chain links TRBV5-1 to TRBJ2-1, with 7 bases lining up with TRBD2. After removal of 4 bases from V and 5 bases from J, the junction contained 6 bases not matched to a gene. The CDR3 extends over 14 amino acids. CDR1 is SGHRS, CDR2 YFSETQ, per germline. The CDR3 sequence: CASSVELADNEQFF. CDR3 DNA sequence: TGCGCCAGCAGCGTGGAGCTAGCGGACAATGAGCAGTTCTTC.

This chain links TRBV3-1 with TRBJ2-3; D is undetermined. Trimming took off 2 bases at V and 2 bases at J, with 8 bases between the two ends. CDR1 LGHDT and CDR2 YNNKEL come from the germline V gene (reference sequence). The CDR3 length is 14 residues. The CDR3 loop reads CASSQLPNTDTQYF. As DNA, the CDR3 is TGTGCCAGCAGCCAACTACCAAACACAGATACGCAGTATTTT.

This chain links TRBV29-1 with TRBJ2-1; TRBD2 matches 9 bases. The ends lost 6 bases at V and 6 bases at J; junction bases unmatched: 9. The CDR3 runs 14 residues. Germline assignment: CDR1 SQVTM and CDR2 ANQGSEA. The CDR3 nucleotides are TGCAGCGTGTCTGGGCGGGGGGGCCTCAATGAGCAGTTCTTC. Translation: CSVSGRGGLNEQFF.

This chain links TRBV29-1 with TRBJ2-5; unclear D gene. V gave up 0 bases and J gave up 7 bases, with 15 bases separating them. Germline CDR1 SQVTM, CDR2 ANQGSEA. The CDR3 length is 14 residues. In DNA form, the CDR3 reads TGCAGCGTTGAAGATCGAGGCCCTCCAGGGACCCAGTACTTC. It codes for CSVEDRGPPGTQYF. The complete variable domain, with remaining parts taken from reference TRBV29-1 and TRBJ2-5, reads SAVISQKPSRDICQRGTSLTIQCQVDSQVTMMFWYRQQPGQSLTLIATANQGSEATYESGFVIDKFPISRPNLTFSTLTVSNMSPEDSSIYLCSVEDRGPPGTQYFGPGTRLLVL.

V is TRBV27 and J is TRBJ2-5, with unresolved D. Per the germline V gene, CDR1 is MNHEY and CDR2 is SMNVEV (reference sequence). This CDR3 is built from 16 residues. V lost 5 bases and J 3 bases, leaving 19 bases between the germline ends. CDR3 DNA: TGTGCCAGCAGTCCGCCCACGGGTCGAGAGAAAGAGACCCAGTACTTC. Translating gives CASSPPTGREKETQYF.